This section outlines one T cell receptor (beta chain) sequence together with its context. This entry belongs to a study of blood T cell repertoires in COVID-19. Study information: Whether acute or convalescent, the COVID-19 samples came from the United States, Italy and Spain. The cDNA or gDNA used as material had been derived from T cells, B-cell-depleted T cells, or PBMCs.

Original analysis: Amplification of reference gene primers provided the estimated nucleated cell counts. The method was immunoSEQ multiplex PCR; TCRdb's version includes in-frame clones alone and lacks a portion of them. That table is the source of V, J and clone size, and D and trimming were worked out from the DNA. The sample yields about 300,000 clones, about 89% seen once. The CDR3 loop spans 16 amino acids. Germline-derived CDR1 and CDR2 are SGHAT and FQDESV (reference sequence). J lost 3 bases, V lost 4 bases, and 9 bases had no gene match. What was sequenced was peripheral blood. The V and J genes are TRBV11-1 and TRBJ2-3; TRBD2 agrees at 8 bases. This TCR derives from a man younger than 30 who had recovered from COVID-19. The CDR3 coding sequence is TGTGCCAGCAGCTCCATCCGGGGGGGCCTGACAGATACGCAGTATTTT. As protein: CASSSIRGGLTDTQYF. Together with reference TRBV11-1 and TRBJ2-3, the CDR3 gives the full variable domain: EAEVAQSPRYKITEKSQAVAFWCDPISGHATLYWYRQILGQGPELLVQFQDESVVDDSQLPKDRFSAERLKGVDSTLKIQPAELGDSAMYLCASSSIRGGLTDTQYFGPGTRLTVL.